This T cell receptor (beta chain) comes out of a study of shared clonotypes between healthy human individuals. The assay was immunoSEQ multiplex PCR, and TCRdb's table has in-frame clones only and misses some. The sample lists around 88,000 clones, under 70% seen once, with less than 55% in the top ten. V was trimmed by 4 bases and J by 5 bases, leaving 12 bases between them. The CDR3 runs 14 residues. Germline CDR1 reads SGDLS; CDR2 reads YYNGEE. The sample taken for sequencing was memory CD8+ T cells sorted from blood. The subset here: CD45RO+ cells pooled with CCR7-negative TemRA cells. The receptor was derived from a young man in good health. The chain links TRBV9 to TRBJ2-2, with D hard to call. Here the CDR3 DNA reads TGTGCCAGCAGCAGAAGTGGGGTTACCGGGGAGCTGTTTTTT. As protein: CASSRSGVTGELFF.